This T cell receptor (beta chain) was recorded in a study of long-term antiretroviral therapy in people with HIV. With survey level as its setting, the immunoSEQ assay was v3.0. Per-sample sequencing targets were roughly 40,000-50,000 T-cell genomes. Profiling relied on immunoSEQ multiplex PCR, and the TCRdb table lists in-frame clones only, not all of them. The table records about 12,000 clones, 75% to 85% of them present only once. V was shortened by 5 bases and J by 6 bases, with 26 bases between the two germline ends. The V gene's germline CDR1 is SGHTA and CDR2 FQGTGA. The CDR3 covers 17 residues.

The origin of this receptor is a man between 40 and 49 years old with HIV. The material sequenced was unsorted PBMCs, taken 3.4 years after starting antiretroviral therapy. The chain employs TRBV7-3 and TRBJ2-7; possible D gene TRBD2, 7 bases. CDR3 DNA: TGTGCCAGCAGCCCCGGGGGGCCTTCTTTGGGGGCTCCCGAGCAGTACTTC. Its protein is CASSPGGPSLGAPEQYF.